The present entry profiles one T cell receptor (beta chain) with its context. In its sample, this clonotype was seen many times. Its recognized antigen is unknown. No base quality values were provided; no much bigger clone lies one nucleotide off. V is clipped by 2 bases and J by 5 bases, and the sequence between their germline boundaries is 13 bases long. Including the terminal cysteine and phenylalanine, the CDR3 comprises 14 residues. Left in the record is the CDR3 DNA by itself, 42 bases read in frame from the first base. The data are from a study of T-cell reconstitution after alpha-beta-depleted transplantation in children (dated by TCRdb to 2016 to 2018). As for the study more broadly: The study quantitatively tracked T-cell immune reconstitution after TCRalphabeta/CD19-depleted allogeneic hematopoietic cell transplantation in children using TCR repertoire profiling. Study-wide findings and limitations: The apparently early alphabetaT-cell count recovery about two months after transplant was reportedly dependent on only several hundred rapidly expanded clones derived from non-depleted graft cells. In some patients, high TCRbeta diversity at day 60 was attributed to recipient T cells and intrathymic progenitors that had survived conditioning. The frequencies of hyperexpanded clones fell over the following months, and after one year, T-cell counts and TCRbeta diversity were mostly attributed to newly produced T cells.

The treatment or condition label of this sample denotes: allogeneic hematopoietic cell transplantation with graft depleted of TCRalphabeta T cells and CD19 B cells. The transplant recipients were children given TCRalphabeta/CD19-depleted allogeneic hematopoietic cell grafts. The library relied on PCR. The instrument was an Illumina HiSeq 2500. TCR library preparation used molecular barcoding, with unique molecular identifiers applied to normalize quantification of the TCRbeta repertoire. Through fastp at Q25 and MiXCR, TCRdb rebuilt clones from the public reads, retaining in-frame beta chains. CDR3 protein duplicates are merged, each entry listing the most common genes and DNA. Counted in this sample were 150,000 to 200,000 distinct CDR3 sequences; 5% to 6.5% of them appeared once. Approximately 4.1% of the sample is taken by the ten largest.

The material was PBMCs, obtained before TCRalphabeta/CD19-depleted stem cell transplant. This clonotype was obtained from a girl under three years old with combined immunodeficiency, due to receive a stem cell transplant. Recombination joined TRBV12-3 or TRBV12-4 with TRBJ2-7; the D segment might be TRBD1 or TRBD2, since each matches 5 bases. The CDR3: CASSLIGQGDEQYF. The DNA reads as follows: TGTGCCAGCAGTTTAATCGGGCAGGGAGACGAGCAGTACTTC.